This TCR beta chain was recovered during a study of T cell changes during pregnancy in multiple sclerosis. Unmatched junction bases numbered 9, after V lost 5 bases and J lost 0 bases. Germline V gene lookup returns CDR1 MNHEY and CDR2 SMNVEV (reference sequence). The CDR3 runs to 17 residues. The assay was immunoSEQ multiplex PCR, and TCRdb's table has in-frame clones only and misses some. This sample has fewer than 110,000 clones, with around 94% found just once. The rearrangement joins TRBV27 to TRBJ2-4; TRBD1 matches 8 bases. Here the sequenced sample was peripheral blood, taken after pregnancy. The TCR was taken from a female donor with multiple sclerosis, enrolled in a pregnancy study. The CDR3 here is CASSAWTGSLAKNIQYF. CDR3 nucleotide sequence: TGTGCCAGCAGTGCATGGACAGGGAGTTTAGCCAAAAACATTCAGTACTTC.